Listed below are T cell receptor beta chains from one sample, sequenced in a study of cytomegalovirus exposure and HLA in healthy donors. Using immunoSEQ multiplex PCR, the repertoire was profiled, and TCRdb retains in-frame clones only, with some absent. The sample consists of about 98,000 clones, roughly nine tenths of them appearing once. Material: PBMCs. Receptors were obtained from a woman in her 30s in good health and CMV-seronegative. Both conserved end residues are part of each CDR3. Fields, in order: V gene, D gene, clone size, J gene, CDR3 DNA, CDR3 protein. D genes are given only for firm matches. Not all rows give a size; the values are once, few, many and, for expanded clones, a class.

>TRBV2|-|-|TRBJ2-3
TGTGCCAGCAGTCCTACCACAGATACGCAGTATTTT
CASSPTTDTQYF
>TRBV5-4|-|-|TRBJ2-2
TGTGCCAGCAGCCCTCGGGATCCCGGGGAGCTGTTTTTT
CASSPRDPGELFF
>TRBV2|-|-|TRBJ1-2
TGTGCCAGCAGTGAGGGCAGGGCTAACTACTATGGCTACACCTTC
CASSEGRANYYGYTF
>TRBV19|-|-|TRBJ1-5
TGTGCCAGTAGTCAGTACCAGGGTGGCGGCAATCAGCCCCAGCATTTT
CASSQYQGGGNQPQHF
>TRBV4-1|TRBD1|-|TRBJ2-7
TGCGCCAGCAGCCCCTCCGGGACAGGGGCCCACGAGCAGTACTTC
CASSPSGTGAHEQYF
>TRBV18|-|-|TRBJ2-7
TGTGCCAGCCATATTTCACAGGGAAGTCCCTACGAGCAGTACTTC
CASHISQGSPYEQYF
>TRBV5-4|-|-|TRBJ2-2
TGTGCCAGCAGCTTGGCCCAGGCCGGGGAGCTGTTTTTT
CASSLAQAGELFF
>TRBV7-3|-|-|TRBJ1-5
TGTGCCAGCAGCTCAGGCTTGAATCAGCCCCAGCATTTT
CASSSGLNQPQHF
>TRBV7-9|TRBD1|once|TRBJ2-7
TGTGCCAGCAGCTTTCCACGCAGGGGACAGAAGACGATCTACGAGCAGTACTTC
CASSFPRRGQKTIYEQYF
>TRBV4-3|-|-|TRBJ1-1
TGCGCCAGCAGCCTCACTACGGGGGGCACTGAAGCTTTCTTT
CASSLTTGGTEAFF
>TRBV10-3|TRBD1|-|TRBJ1-2
TGTGCCAACCAGGGGGACAGCGGCTATGGCTACACCTTC
CANQGDSGYGYTF
>TRBV5-1|-|-|TRBJ1-1
TGCGCCAGCAGCTTGGGGAATGGGGGCACTGAAACTTTCTTT
CASSLGNGGTETFF
>TRBV29-1|-|-|TRBJ2-1
TGCAGCTTCGGACTGCCCGTGGTCTCCAATGAGCAGTTCTTC
CSFGLPVVSNEQFF
>TRBV7-6|-|-|TRBJ1-5
TGTGCCAGCAGCCCGGGGTCCAATCAGCCCCAGCATTTT
CASSPGSNQPQHF
>TRBV6-1|TRBD1|-|TRBJ1-5
TGTGCCAGCAACCGGGACAGGGGAGAGGGGCCCCAGCATTTT
CASNRDRGEGPQHF
>TRBV7-2|-|-|TRBJ2-7
TGTGCCAGCAGCCCGTTTGTCGAGCAGTACTTC
CASSPFVEQYF
>TRBV7-3|TRBD2|-|TRBJ2-3
TGTGCCAGCAGCACTAGCGGGGGGGCAGATACGCAGTATTTT
CASSTSGGADTQYF
>TRBV27|-|-|TRBJ2-5
TGTGCCAGCGCCCGCAGGGTGTGGGAGACCCAGTACTTC
CASARRVWETQYF
>TRBV6-5|-|-|TRBJ2-5
TGTGCCAGCAGTTACTCGAGCGAGACCCAGTACTTC
CASSYSSETQYF
>TRBV6-6|TRBD1|-|TRBJ2-1
TGTGCCAGCAGACCGGGACAGGGGGGAGGGGAGCAGTTCTTC
CASRPGQGGGEQFF
>TRBV7-6|TRBD2|-|TRBJ2-3
TGTGCCAGCAGCTTAAGGGCCCCTAGCGGGAGGGACACAGATACGCAGTATTTT
CASSLRAPSGRDTDTQYF
>TRBV6-4|-|few|TRBJ2-2
TGTGCCAGCAGACGGGACACCTCCACCGGGGAGCTGTTTTTT
CASRRDTSTGELFF
>TRBV18|-|-|TRBJ1-4
TGTGCCAGCTCTCCCGGCCTTCGAGGGGAAAAACTGTTTTTT
CASSPGLRGEKLFF
>TRBV6-5|-|-|TRBJ2-3
TGTGCCAGCAGAGCAGGGTCAGATACGCAGTATTTT
CASRAGSDTQYF
>TRBV5-1|TRBD1|-|TRBJ2-1
TGCGCCAGCTTTGGACAGGGGGCGGCGCGTGAGCAGTTCTTC
CASFGQGAAREQFF
>TRBV2|TRBD1|-|TRBJ1-1
TGTGCCAGCAGCAGGGGGCGCGGCACTGAAGCTTTCTTT
CASSRGRGTEAFF
>TRBV15|TRBD1|-|TRBJ2-5
TGTGCCACCCGGCAGGGGGCTGTTCAAGAGACCCAGTACTTC
CATRQGAVQETQYF
>TRBV29-1|-|-|TRBJ2-6
TGCAGCGTTTTCGGGGGGCTGGGGGCCAACGTCCTGACTTTC
CSVFGGLGANVLTF
>TRBV7-2|-|-|TRBJ2-7
TGTGCCAGCAGCTTCCGATCTTCCTACTACGAGCAGTACTTC
CASSFRSSYYEQYF
>TRBV5-6|-|-|TRBJ1-6
TGTGCCAGCAGCTTGGTATCGGCGGCGAACAATTCACCCCTCCACTTT
CASSLVSAANNSPLHF
>TRBV7-2|-|few|TRBJ2-1
TGTGCCAGCAGCTTGGAGGGTCTCAATGAGCAGTTCTTC
CASSLEGLNEQFF
>TRBV5-1|TRBD1|-|TRBJ2-3
TGCGCCAGCAGCTCTAGGATGGTTGGGACAGGTAGCACAGATACGCAGTATTTT
CASSSRMVGTGSTDTQYF
>TRBV7-8|-|-|TRBJ1-5
TGTGCCAGCAGCTTATGGGAGGGACTCAAGTATAGCAATCAGCCCCAGCATTTT
CASSLWEGLKYSNQPQHF
>TRBV19|-|-|TRBJ1-5
TGTGCCAGTAGTAATCCTAATCAGCCCCAGCATTTT
CASSNPNQPQHF
>TRBV6-5|TRBD2|-|TRBJ2-7
TGTGCCAGCAGTTACTCCGAGACTAGCGGGTACGAGCAGTACTTC
CASSYSETSGYEQYF
>TRBV5-8|TRBD1|-|TRBJ1-1
TGTGCCAGCAGCTCCCGCAAAGGGGGACAGGGGGGAAGGGACACTGAAGCTTTCTTT
CASSSRKGGQGGRDTEAFF
>TRBV14|-|few|TRBJ1-1
TGTGCCAGCAGCCCCCGTCGTCTGAGTGAAGCTTTCTTT
CASSPRRLSEAFF
>TRBV4-2|-|-|TRBJ2-7
TGTGCCAGCAGCCCCTTTACTAGTAACGAGCAGTACTTC
CASSPFTSNEQYF
>TRBV27|-|-|TRBJ1-5
TGTGCCAGCAGTTTATCCAGGAATAGCAATCAGCCCCAGCATTTT
CASSLSRNSNQPQHF
>TRBV5-1|-|-|TRBJ2-1
TGCGCCAGCAGCTTGGTTTTTGGAGGGGTGAATGAGCAGTTCTTC
CASSLVFGGVNEQFF
>TRBV7-6|-|-|TRBJ2-7
TGTGCCAGCAGCCGCGGGACCTACGAGCAGTACTTC
CASSRGTYEQYF
>TRBV5-1|TRBD1|-|TRBJ1-4
TGCGCCAGCAGCTTGGGGGACAGTGTTAGTGGTGAAAAACTGTTTTTT
CASSLGDSVSGEKLFF
>TRBV7-9|-|-|TRBJ2-7
TGTGCCAGCAGCTTAGGACAGCCTCCCTACGAGCAGTACTTC
CASSLGQPPYEQYF
>TRBV13|-|-|TRBJ2-3
TGTGCCAGCAGCCTGCGTCTAGTCCTCACAGATACGCAGTATTTT
CASSLRLVLTDTQYF
>TRBV27|TRBD1|-|TRBJ2-2
TGTGCCAGCAGTTCAGATTTCACGGGACAGGGAGGGAGATTCGGGCAAGCCGGGGAGCTGTTTTTT
CASSSDFTGQGGRFGQAGELFF
>TRBV7-2|-|-|TRBJ2-7
TGTGCCAGCAGCTCTTTTTACGAGCAGTACTTC
CASSSFYEQYF
>TRBV27|TRBD2|once|TRBJ2-3
TGTGCCAGCAGTTTTCTGGGGCTAGCGGGGGGCTTGGGGGGCACAGATACGCAGTATTTT
CASSFLGLAGGLGGTDTQYF
>TRBV18|-|-|TRBJ2-3
TGTGCCAGCTCACCACAACATGGCAAAGATACGCAGTATTTT
CASSPQHGKDTQYF
>TRBV27|TRBD1|-|TRBJ1-5
TGTGCCAGCAGGGCAGGGGGGCGCGTTCAGCCCCAGCATTTT
CASRAGGRVQPQHF
>TRBV4-3|TRBD1|-|TRBJ1-1
TGCGCCAGCAGCTCACAGGGGGCTCGCACTGAAGCTTTCTTT
CASSSQGARTEAFF
>TRBV18|-|-|TRBJ1-4
TGTGCCAGCTCACCGCCAGCAACTAATGAAAAACTGTTTTTT
CASSPPATNEKLFF